The 19 T cell receptor beta chains reported below all come from one sample, sequenced in a study of shared clonotypes between healthy human individuals. TCRdb's copy holds only in-frame clones and misses some; the assay was immunoSEQ multiplex PCR. The sample yields hundreds of thousands of clones, about 96% seen once. Sequencing was performed on naive CD4+ T cells sorted from blood. Subset described: CD45RA+ positively selected. All receptors derive from a woman in her 30s in good health.

The rearrangement uses TRBV5-4 and TRBJ2-1, with TRBD2 matching over 13 bases. The junction had 10 bases not matched to a gene; V was cut back by 10 bases and J by 3 bases. CDR3 length equals 16 residues. Per the germline V gene, CDR1 is SGHNT and CDR2 is YYREEE (reference sequence). CDR3 protein: CASGLAGAPNYNEQFF. CDR3 bases: TGTGCCTCCGGACTAGCGGGAGCTCCAAACTACAATGAGCAGTTCTTC.

Comment on this clone: Additional DNA sequences in this sample encode the identical CDR3. V and J are TRBV7-9 and TRBJ1-5; no clear D gene. This CDR3 spans 12 amino acids. CDR1 SEHNR and CDR2 FQNEAQ come from the germline V gene (reference sequence). V lost 1 base and J 5 bases, leaving 3 bases between the germline ends. CDR3 DNA: TGTGCCAGCAGCTTAGTAGATCAGCCCCAGCATTTT. This sequence encodes CASSLVDQPQHF.

The chain employs TRBV9 and TRBJ2-1; D may be TRBD1 (6 bases). The CDR3 totals 15 residues. Germline CDR1 and CDR2: SGDLS and YYNGEE. V was shortened by 3 bases and J by 4 bases, with 14 bases between the two germline ends. DNA for the CDR3: TGTGCCAGCAGCGAGGGATGGACAGATTACAATGAGCAGTTCTTC. Protein product: CASSEGWTDYNEQFF.

The rearrangement joins TRBV11-1 to TRBJ1-3; D not resolved. This CDR3 region has 17 residues. Trimming took off 5 bases at V and 2 bases at J, with 19 bases between the two ends. Germline V gene data show CDR1 as SGHAT and CDR2 as FQDESV (reference sequence). The CDR3 coding sequence is TGTGCCAGCAGCGCCTTACCGGTTAACTTTCCTGGAAACACCATATATTTT. This translates into CASSALPVNFPGNTIYF.

This clone came up a few times. Other DNA sequences within the sample encode an identical CDR3. The chain couples TRBV7-9 to TRBJ2-1; 9 bases fit TRBD2. Unmatched junction bases numbered 1, after V lost 3 bases and J lost 4 bases. Germline V gives CDR1 SEHNR, CDR2 FQNEAQ (reference sequence). The CDR3 extends over 14 amino acids. This chain's CDR3 is CASSLTSGYNEQFF. DNA for the CDR3: TGTGCCAGCAGCTTGACTAGCGGATACAATGAGCAGTTCTTC.

The sample holds one count of this clone. The chain employs TRBV28 and TRBJ1-2; 11 bases are a match to TRBD1. This CDR3 comprises 15 residues. Losses at the gene ends were 3 bases for V and 6 bases for J; bases not matched to a gene: 6. Germline V CDR1 and CDR2: MDHEN, SYDVKM. The CDR3 DNA follows: TGTGCCAGCAGTTTGGGACAGGGGGTAGACAATGGCTACACCTTC. This translates into CASSLGQGVDNGYTF.

The chain uses TRBV5-1 and TRBJ2-5; 13 positions match TRBD2. Germline V gene sequence: CDR1 SGHRS, CDR2 YFSETQ. The CDR3 runs 15 residues. After removal of 3 bases from V and 5 bases from J, the junction contained 4 bases not matched to a gene. The CDR3 sequence: CASSSETSGRETQYF. The CDR3 region has the DNA TGCGCCAGCAGCTCGGAGACTAGCGGGAGGGAGACCCAGTACTTC.

The chain is built from TRBV6-1 and TRBJ1-5; no definite D call. With 4 bases removed from V and 7 bases from J, the gap between germline ends came to 11 bases. Germline V gene sequence: CDR1 MNHNS, CDR2 SASEGT. CDR3 length: 13 residues. The CDR3 DNA is TGTGCCAGCAGTGTTGGGGAATACCAGCCCCAGCATTTT. It encodes CASSVGEYQPQHF.

The chain links TRBV19 to TRBJ1-4; no reliable D call. Germline V gene data show CDR1 as LNHDA and CDR2 as SQIVND (reference sequence). V gave up 7 bases and J gave up 0 bases, with 12 bases separating them. The CDR3 is made up of 15 amino acids. The chain's CDR3 is CASIIPEATNEKLFF. DNA of the CDR3: TGTGCCAGTATTATTCCAGAAGCAACTAATGAAAAACTGTTTTTT.

The chain couples TRBV29-1 to TRBJ1-2; 7 positions agree with TRBD1. There are 14 residues in the CDR3. V lost 6 bases to trimming and J lost 8 bases; unmatched junction nucleotides: 15. Germline-derived CDR1 and CDR2 are SQVTM and ANQGSEA. The CDR3 bases are TGCAGCGTCGAACCGGGACAGCAAAGTGAGGGCTACACCTTC. Translated: CSVEPGQQSEGYTF.

This clone showed up just once. Within the sample, other DNA sequences also encode this same CDR3. This chain uses TRBV7-3 with TRBJ2-6; D is unresolved. Germline V gene lookup returns CDR1 SGHTA and CDR2 FQGTGA. Trimming took 2 bases from V and 0 from J, leaving 2 bases between them. This CDR3 is 14 amino acids long. Here the CDR3 reads CASSLSSGANVLTF. CDR3 DNA sequence: TGTGCCAGCAGCTTATCCTCTGGGGCCAACGTCCTGACTTTC.

The chain combines TRBV10-1 with TRBJ2-3; 14 bases match TRBD2. Losses at the gene ends were 5 bases for V and 3 bases for J; bases not matched to a gene: 7. CDR1 is WNHNN, CDR2 SYGVQD, per germline (reference sequence). This CDR3 spans 17 amino acids. In DNA form, the CDR3 reads TGCGCCAGCAGTCGAAGAGGGACTAGCGGGAGTACAGATACGCAGTATTTT. As protein: CASSRRGTSGSTDTQYF.

The rearrangement links TRBV5-5 to TRBJ1-2, with D hard to call. V lost 1 base, J lost 3 bases, and 4 bases lay in between. Germline CDR1 SGHKS, CDR2 YYEKEE (reference sequence). The CDR3 covers 12 residues. The CDR3 DNA reads as TGTGCCAGCAGCTTGTGGGACTATGGCTACACCTTC. The encoded protein is CASSLWDYGYTF.

This rearrangement joins TRBV19 to TRBJ2-5, with TRBD2 matching over 10 bases. The end of the DNA is better explained by TRBJ2-7, so the J call may be wrong. Germline V lookup: CDR1 LNHDA, CDR2 SQIVND (reference sequence). This CDR3 contains 15 residues. In DNA, the CDR3 is TGTGCCAGTAGTATCAGCGGGAGGGCCGGCCACGAGCAGTACTTC. This sequence encodes CASSISGRAGHEQYF.

This chain joins TRBV10-1 and TRBJ2-2; 16 nucleotides match TRBD2. This CDR3 is built from 19 residues. Germline CDR1 is WNHNN and CDR2 is SYGVQD (reference sequence). Losses at the gene ends were 6 bases for V and 3 bases for J; bases not matched to a gene: 10. Written as DNA, the CDR3 is TGCGCCAGCAGGCCCGGGACTAGCGGGAGGGCCAGGTACACCGGGGAGCTGTTTTTT. Encoded protein: CASRPGTSGRARYTGELFF.

The chain links TRBV29-1 to TRBJ1-1; D gene ambiguous. The CDR3 has 12 amino acids. V lost 5 bases to trimming and J lost 4 bases, with 11 bases between them. Germline V gene data show CDR1 as SQVTM and CDR2 as ANQGSEA. The CDR3 reads CSVWMMGTEAFF. The CDR3 bases are TGCAGCGTTTGGATGATGGGCACTGAAGCTTTCTTT.

CDR3 nucleotide sequence: TGTGCCAGCAGCGCACAGGGTCAGCCCCAGCATTTT. Translation gives CASSAQGQPQHF. The chain employs TRBV2 and TRBJ1-5; D is possibly TRBD1 (6 bases). V shed 6 bases and J shed 6 bases, with 9 bases lying between them. Germline CDR1 is SNHLY and CDR2 is FYNNEI. The CDR3 has 12 residues.

The V and J genes are TRBV11-2 and TRBJ1-1, with D hard to call. V was trimmed by 1 base and J by 0 bases, leaving 3 bases between them. The CDR3 runs to 13 residues. Per the germline V gene, CDR1 is SGHAT and CDR2 is FQNNGV. CDR3 residues: CASSLVVNTEAFF. The CDR3 DNA sequence: TGTGCCAGCAGCTTAGTAGTGAACACTGAAGCTTTCTTT.

This chain links TRBV5-6 with TRBJ2-1; weak D call: TRBD2 (5 bases). Trimming removed 1 base at V and 8 bases at J, with 10 bases between. Germline loops: CDR1 SGHDT, CDR2 YYEEEE. The CDR3 runs 13 residues. The CDR3, as DNA: TGTGCCAGCAGCTTGTTTAGAGCGGATGAGCAGTTCTTC. Protein sequence: CASSLFRADEQFF.